A selection of T cell receptor beta chains follows, all from one sample in a study of CD8+ T cells in alopecia areata. Profiling relied on immunoSEQ multiplex PCR, and the TCRdb table lists in-frame clones only, not all of them. The table has around 300,000 clones, 60% seen once. Here the sequenced sample was CD4+ T cells sorted from blood, taken at week 52, from a patient treated with tofacitinib. The receptors shown here come from a human donor with alopecia areata. Each CDR3 is given with its conserved first and last residue. Fields, in order: J gene, D gene, clone size, V gene, CDR3 length, CDR3 protein, CDR3 DNA. D genes are given only for firm matches. Clone sizes are given selectively: once, few, many, or a class where the clone is expanded.

j_call: TRBJ2-3
d_call: -
clone_size: -
v_call: TRBV18
cdr3_length: 18
cdr3_aa: CASSPPRRGASNTDTQYF
cdr3_nt: TGTGCCAGCTCACCACCGAGGAGGGGGGCCTCTAACACAGATACGCAGTATTTT

j_call: TRBJ1-5
d_call: TRBD1
clone_size: -
v_call: TRBV6-1
cdr3_length: 15
cdr3_aa: CASNPTGVGNQPQHF
cdr3_nt: TGTGCCAGCAACCCGACAGGGGTGGGCAATCAGCCCCAGCATTTT

j_call: TRBJ1-6
d_call: -
clone_size: -
v_call: TRBV27
cdr3_length: 12
cdr3_aa: CASQGWGSPLHF
cdr3_nt: TGTGCCAGCCAGGGGTGGGGTTCACCCCTCCACTTT

j_call: TRBJ1-6
d_call: -
clone_size: -
v_call: TRBV5-1
cdr3_length: 15
cdr3_aa: CASSALAGFNSPLHF
cdr3_nt: TGCGCCAGCAGCGCATTAGCCGGTTTCAATTCACCCCTCCACTTT

j_call: TRBJ1-1
d_call: -
clone_size: -
v_call: TRBV30
cdr3_length: 13
cdr3_aa: CAWRAAGATEAFF
cdr3_nt: TGTGCCTGGAGGGCCGCGGGGGCCACTGAAGCTTTCTTT

j_call: TRBJ1-1
d_call: -
clone_size: few
v_call: TRBV2
cdr3_length: 14
cdr3_aa: CASSGGALNTEAFF
cdr3_nt: TGTGCCAGCAGTGGAGGGGCTCTAAACACTGAAGCTTTCTTT

j_call: TRBJ2-7
d_call: TRBD2
clone_size: -
v_call: TRBV11-2
cdr3_length: 15
cdr3_aa: CASSRRTSGAGEQYF
cdr3_nt: TGTGCCAGCAGCCGTCGGACTAGCGGGGCAGGAGAGCAGTACTTC

j_call: TRBJ2-2
d_call: TRBD2
clone_size: -
v_call: TRBV7-9
cdr3_length: 17
cdr3_aa: CASSLDGRASNTGELFF
cdr3_nt: TGTGCCAGCAGCTTAGATGGGAGGGCGTCGAACACCGGGGAGCTGTTTTTT

j_call: TRBJ2-7
d_call: -
clone_size: -
v_call: TRBV30
cdr3_length: 14
cdr3_aa: CAWSVRSSSYEQYF
cdr3_nt: TGTGCCTGGAGTGTACGCTCGAGCTCCTACGAGCAGTACTTC

j_call: TRBJ2-1
d_call: -
clone_size: many
v_call: TRBV10-3
cdr3_length: 14
cdr3_aa: CAISEGPSYNEQFF
cdr3_nt: TGTGCCATCAGTGAAGGGCCTAGCTACAATGAGCAGTTCTTC

j_call: TRBJ2-7
d_call: TRBD1
clone_size: -
v_call: TRBV30
cdr3_length: 15
cdr3_aa: CAWRGAGGPPGEQYF
cdr3_nt: TGTGCCTGGAGGGGGGCAGGGGGACCACCGGGCGAGCAGTACTTC

j_call: TRBJ1-2
d_call: -
clone_size: once
v_call: TRBV25-1
cdr3_length: 13
cdr3_aa: CASSVLVGYGYTF
cdr3_nt: TGTGCCAGCAGTGTCTTAGTTGGGTATGGCTACACCTTC

j_call: TRBJ1-1
d_call: -
clone_size: -
v_call: TRBV30
cdr3_length: 13
cdr3_aa: CAWSVGDTTEAFF
cdr3_nt: TGTGCCTGGAGTGTAGGGGACACCACTGAAGCTTTCTTT

j_call: TRBJ2-5
d_call: TRBD1
clone_size: -
v_call: TRBV6-1
cdr3_length: 15
cdr3_aa: CASTRRGQGQETQYF
cdr3_nt: TGTGCCAGCACAAGGCGTGGACAGGGCCAAGAGACCCAGTACTTC

j_call: TRBJ1-2
d_call: TRBD1
clone_size: few
v_call: TRBV5-6
cdr3_length: 13
cdr3_aa: CASSSPDREGYTF
cdr3_nt: TGTGCCAGCAGCTCGCCCGACAGGGAGGGCTACACCTTC

j_call: TRBJ2-7
d_call: TRBD2
clone_size: -
v_call: TRBV5-6
cdr3_length: 15
cdr3_aa: CASSSDGGTHVEQYF
cdr3_nt: TGTGCCAGCAGCTCTGACGGGGGGACCCACGTCGAGCAGTACTTC

j_call: TRBJ2-5
d_call: -
clone_size: -
v_call: TRBV5-1
cdr3_length: 13
cdr3_aa: CASSSGREETQYF
cdr3_nt: TGCGCCAGCAGTTCGGGCCGGGAAGAGACCCAGTACTTC

j_call: TRBJ2-7
d_call: TRBD1
clone_size: -
v_call: TRBV30
cdr3_length: 15
cdr3_aa: CAWSGGQGVSYEQYF
cdr3_nt: TGTGCCTGGAGTGGAGGACAGGGGGTCTCCTACGAGCAGTACTTC

j_call: TRBJ1-4
d_call: -
clone_size: -
v_call: TRBV7-9
cdr3_length: 13
cdr3_aa: CASSSGGPEKLFF
cdr3_nt: TGTGCCAGCAGCTCTGGGGGCCCTGAAAAACTGTTTTTT

j_call: TRBJ1-6
d_call: TRBD1
clone_size: -
v_call: TRBV6-5
cdr3_length: 13
cdr3_aa: CATQDRVNSPLHF
cdr3_nt: TGTGCCACTCAGGACAGGGTTAATTCACCCCTCCACTTT

j_call: TRBJ2-5
d_call: -
clone_size: -
v_call: TRBV5-4
cdr3_length: 15
cdr3_aa: CASSNPVSEQETQYF
cdr3_nt: TGTGCCAGCAGCAATCCCGTGTCAGAACAAGAGACCCAGTACTTC

j_call: TRBJ2-7
d_call: -
clone_size: -
v_call: TRBV19
cdr3_length: 14
cdr3_aa: CASSIASRSYEQYF
cdr3_nt: TGTGCCAGTAGTATAGCGTCCAGATCCTACGAGCAGTACTTC

j_call: TRBJ1-2
d_call: -
clone_size: -
v_call: TRBV5-1
cdr3_length: 14
cdr3_aa: CASSSTTGNYGYTF
cdr3_nt: TGCGCCAGCAGTTCCACGACAGGAAACTATGGCTACACCTTC

j_call: TRBJ1-5
d_call: TRBD1
clone_size: -
v_call: TRBV6-5
cdr3_length: 13
cdr3_aa: CASRATGVQPQHF
cdr3_nt: TGTGCCAGCAGGGCCACAGGGGTGCAGCCCCAGCATTTT

j_call: TRBJ1-4
d_call: -
clone_size: -
v_call: TRBV7-9
cdr3_length: 15
cdr3_aa: CASSDRDLRGEKLFF
cdr3_nt: TGTGCCAGCAGCGATCGGGACCTACGCGGTGAAAAACTGTTTTTT

j_call: TRBJ2-3
d_call: TRBD2
clone_size: once
v_call: TRBV6-5
cdr3_length: 14
cdr3_aa: CASAEGLHTDTQYF
cdr3_nt: TGTGCCAGCGCCGAGGGACTACACACAGATACGCAGTATTTT

j_call: TRBJ2-5
d_call: -
clone_size: once
v_call: TRBV6-5
cdr3_length: 13
cdr3_aa: CASSQTGQETQYF
cdr3_nt: TGTGCCAGCAGTCAGACAGGCCAAGAGACCCAGTACTTC

j_call: TRBJ1-6
d_call: -
clone_size: -
v_call: TRBV7-9
cdr3_length: 15
cdr3_aa: CASSFGSSYNSPLHF
cdr3_nt: TGTGCCAGCAGCTTCGGGAGCTCCTATAATTCACCCCTCCACTTT

j_call: TRBJ1-4
d_call: TRBD1
clone_size: -
v_call: TRBV19
cdr3_length: 15
cdr3_aa: CASSGGGTALEKLFF
cdr3_nt: TGTGCCAGTTCCGGAGGCGGGACAGCACTTGAAAAACTGTTTTTT

j_call: TRBJ2-3
d_call: TRBD2
clone_size: -
v_call: TRBV7-3
cdr3_length: 15
cdr3_aa: CASSPLAGSTDTQYF
cdr3_nt: TGTGCCAGCAGCCCGTTAGCGGGGTCCACAGATACGCAGTATTTT

j_call: TRBJ2-2
d_call: -
clone_size: -
v_call: TRBV30
cdr3_length: 11
cdr3_aa: CAWSASGELFF
cdr3_nt: TGTGCCTGGAGCGCCTCCGGGGAGCTGTTTTTT

j_call: TRBJ2-7
d_call: -
clone_size: few
v_call: TRBV7-9
cdr3_length: 16
cdr3_aa: CASSLAVAIEAYEQYF
cdr3_nt: TGTGCCAGCAGCTTAGCAGTGGCAATCGAAGCCTACGAGCAGTACTTC

j_call: TRBJ1-6
d_call: TRBD1
clone_size: -
v_call: TRBV2
cdr3_length: 14
cdr3_aa: CASRPGQGRSPLHF
cdr3_nt: TGTGCCAGCAGACCGGGACAGGGACGCTCACCCCTCCACTTT

j_call: TRBJ2-1
d_call: -
clone_size: -
v_call: TRBV5-4
cdr3_length: 13
cdr3_aa: CASSGLGSDEQFF
cdr3_nt: TGTGCCAGCAGTGGGCTAGGGAGCGATGAGCAGTTCTTC

j_call: TRBJ1-2
d_call: -
clone_size: few
v_call: TRBV10-3
cdr3_length: 15
cdr3_aa: CAISDFAGGSYGYTF
cdr3_nt: TGTGCCATCAGTGACTTCGCGGGGGGGAGCTATGGCTACACCTTC

j_call: TRBJ2-1
d_call: -
clone_size: -
v_call: TRBV29-1
cdr3_length: 12
cdr3_aa: CSVEIPRNEQFF
cdr3_nt: TGCAGCGTTGAAATCCCCCGGAATGAGCAGTTCTTC

j_call: TRBJ1-2
d_call: -
clone_size: -
v_call: TRBV19
cdr3_length: 14
cdr3_aa: CASIGTGLPSGYTF
cdr3_nt: TGTGCCAGTATTGGGACGGGACTACCCAGCGGCTACACCTTC

j_call: TRBJ2-4
d_call: -
clone_size: -
v_call: TRBV30
cdr3_length: 14
cdr3_aa: CAWSVGVDKNIQYF
cdr3_nt: TGTGCCTGGAGTGTAGGGGTGGACAAAAACATTCAGTACTTC

j_call: TRBJ2-3
d_call: -
clone_size: -
v_call: TRBV5-4
cdr3_length: 14
cdr3_aa: CASSTDSSTDTQYF
cdr3_nt: TGTGCCAGCAGCACGGACAGTAGCACAGATACGCAGTATTTT

j_call: TRBJ1-1
d_call: -
clone_size: -
v_call: TRBV14
cdr3_length: 14
cdr3_aa: CASSQELGGTEAFF
cdr3_nt: TGTGCCAGCAGCCAAGAGTTAGGGGGAACTGAAGCTTTCTTT

j_call: TRBJ2-3
d_call: -
clone_size: -
v_call: TRBV25-1
cdr3_length: 15
cdr3_aa: CASSEGGAQGDTQYF
cdr3_nt: TGTGCCAGCAGTGAAGGTGGGGCGCAGGGCGATACGCAGTATTTT